The entry that follows covers one TCR beta chain sequence. Its specificity is not known. The data are from a study of OX40 agonist ivuxolimab in advanced cancers. Across the study: Intravenous ivuxolimab at 0.01 to 10 mg/kg was given to patients every 2 weeks. Study-wide results and caveats: Blood T cells, both CD4+ and CD8+, expanded clonally by week 6 at 0.1 to 3.0 mg/kg.

CDR3 size: 14 residues. From germline, CDR1 is KGHSH and CDR2 LQKENI. The ends were cut back, 0 bases at V and 7 bases at J, with 13 bases in the middle. Data came from immunoSEQ multiplex PCR; TCRdb stores just in-frame clones and leaves some out. The sample has about 77,000 clones; roughly 87% are singletons. This sequence joins TRBV18 and TRBJ2-7; TRBD1 might be the D (7 bases). The sample was CD4+ or CD8+ T cells sorted from blood, taken in a trial of the OX40 agonist ivuxolimab. This sequence originates from an adult with an advanced solid tumor such as melanoma, head and neck, liver or kidney cancer. CDR3 DNA: TGTGCCAGCTCACCACCCGCAGGGGGGCGTGAGCAGTACTTC. This translates into CASSPPAGGREQYF. The complete variable domain, with remaining parts taken from reference TRBV18 and TRBJ2-7, reads NAGVMQNPRHLVRRRGQEARLRCSPMKGHSHVYWYRQLPEEGLKFMVYLQKENIIDESGMPKERFSAEFPKEGPSILRIQQVVRGDSAAYFCASSPPAGGREQYFGPGTRLTVT.